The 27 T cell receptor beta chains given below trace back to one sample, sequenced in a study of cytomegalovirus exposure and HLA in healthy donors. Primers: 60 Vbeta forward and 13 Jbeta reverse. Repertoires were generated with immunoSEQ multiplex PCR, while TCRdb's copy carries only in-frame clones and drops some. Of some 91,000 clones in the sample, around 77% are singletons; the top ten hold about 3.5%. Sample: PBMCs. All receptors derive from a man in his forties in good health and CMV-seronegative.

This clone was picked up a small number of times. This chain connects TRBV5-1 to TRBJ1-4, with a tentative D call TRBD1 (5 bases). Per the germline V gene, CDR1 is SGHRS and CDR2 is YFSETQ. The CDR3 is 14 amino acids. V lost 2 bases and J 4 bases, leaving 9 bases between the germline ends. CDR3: CASSLRQINEKLFF. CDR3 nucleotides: TGCGCCAGCAGCTTACGACAGATTAATGAAAAACTGTTTTTT.

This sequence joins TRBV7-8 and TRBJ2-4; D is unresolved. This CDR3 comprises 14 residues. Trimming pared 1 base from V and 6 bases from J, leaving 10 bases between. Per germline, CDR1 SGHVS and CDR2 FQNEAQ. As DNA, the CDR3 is TGTGCCAGCAGCTTAGTGCCTCAGGCAAACATTCAGTACTTC. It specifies CASSLVPQANIQYF.

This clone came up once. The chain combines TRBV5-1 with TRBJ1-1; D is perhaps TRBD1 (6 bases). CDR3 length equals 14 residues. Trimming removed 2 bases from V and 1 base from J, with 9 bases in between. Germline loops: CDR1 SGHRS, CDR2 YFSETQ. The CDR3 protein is CASSFQGQNTEAFF. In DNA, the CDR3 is TGCGCCAGCAGCTTTCAGGGACAGAACACTGAAGCTTTCTTT.

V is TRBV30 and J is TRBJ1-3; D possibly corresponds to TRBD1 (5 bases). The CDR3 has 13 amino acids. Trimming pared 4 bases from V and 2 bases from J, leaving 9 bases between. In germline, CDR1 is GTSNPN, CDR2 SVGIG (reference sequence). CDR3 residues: CAWTRDPGNTIYF. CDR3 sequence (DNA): TGTGCCTGGACCAGGGATCCTGGAAACACCATATATTTT.

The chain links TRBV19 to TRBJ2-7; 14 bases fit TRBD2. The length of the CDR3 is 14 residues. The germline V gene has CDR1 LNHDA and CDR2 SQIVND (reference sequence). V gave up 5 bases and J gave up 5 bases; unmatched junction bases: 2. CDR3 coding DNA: TGTGCCAGTAGTCTGGGACTAGCGGGAGACGAGCAGTACTTC. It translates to CASSLGLAGDEQYF. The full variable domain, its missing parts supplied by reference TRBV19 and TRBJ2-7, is DGGITQSPKYLFRKEGQNVTLSCEQNLNHDAMYWYRQDPGQGLRLIYYSQIVNDFQKGDIAEGYSVSREKKESFPLTVTSAQKNPTAFYLCASSLGLAGDEQYFGPGTRLTVT.

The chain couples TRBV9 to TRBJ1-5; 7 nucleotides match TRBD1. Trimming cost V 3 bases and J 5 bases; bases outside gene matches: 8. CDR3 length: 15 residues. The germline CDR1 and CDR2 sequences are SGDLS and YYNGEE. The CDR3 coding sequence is TGTGCCAGCAGCGCCTCGGACAGGTCCGATCAGCCCCAGCATTTT. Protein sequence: CASSASDRSDQPQHF.

The CDR3 DNA is TGTGCCAGCAGCTTAGAGGGGTCTAGCTCCTACGAGCAGTACTTC. Protein sequence: CASSLEGSSSYEQYF. V usage is TRBV7-8 and J usage is TRBJ2-7, with D possibly TRBD1 on 5 matching bases. CDR3 length: 15 residues. Trimming pared 1 base from V and 0 bases from J, leaving 10 bases between. Germline V gives CDR1 SGHVS, CDR2 FQNEAQ.

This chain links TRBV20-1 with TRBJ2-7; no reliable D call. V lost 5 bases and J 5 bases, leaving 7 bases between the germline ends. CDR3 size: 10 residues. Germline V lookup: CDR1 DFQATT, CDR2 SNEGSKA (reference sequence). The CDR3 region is CSALSNEQYF. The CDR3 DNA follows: TGCAGTGCTCTTAGCAACGAGCAGTACTTC.

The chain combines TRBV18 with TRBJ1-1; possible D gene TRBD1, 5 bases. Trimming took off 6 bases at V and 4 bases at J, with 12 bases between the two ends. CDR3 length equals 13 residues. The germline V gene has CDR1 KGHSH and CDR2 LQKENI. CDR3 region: CASSSVRGTEAFF. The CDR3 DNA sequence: TGTGCCAGCTCGTCCGTAAGGGGCACTGAAGCTTTCTTT.

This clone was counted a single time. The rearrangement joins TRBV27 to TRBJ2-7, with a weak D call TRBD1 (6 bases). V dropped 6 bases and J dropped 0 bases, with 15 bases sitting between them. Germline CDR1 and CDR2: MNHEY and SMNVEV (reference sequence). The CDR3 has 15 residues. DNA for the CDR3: TGTGCCAGCAGCCCAGGACAGATGACCTCCTACGAGCAGTACTTC. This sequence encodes CASSPGQMTSYEQYF.

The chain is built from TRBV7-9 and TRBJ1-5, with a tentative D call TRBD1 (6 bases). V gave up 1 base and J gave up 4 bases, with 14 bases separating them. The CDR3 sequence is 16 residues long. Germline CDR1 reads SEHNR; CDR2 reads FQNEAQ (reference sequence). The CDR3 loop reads CASSLDRDRWNQPQHF. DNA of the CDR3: TGTGCCAGCAGCTTAGACAGGGACCGGTGGAATCAGCCCCAGCATTTT.

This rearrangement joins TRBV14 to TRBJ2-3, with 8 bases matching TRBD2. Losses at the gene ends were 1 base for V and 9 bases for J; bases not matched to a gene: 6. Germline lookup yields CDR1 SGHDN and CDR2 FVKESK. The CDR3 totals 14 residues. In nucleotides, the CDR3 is TGTGCCAGCAGCCAAGGACGGGAGGGTGAGACGCAGTATTTT. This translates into CASSQGREGETQYF.

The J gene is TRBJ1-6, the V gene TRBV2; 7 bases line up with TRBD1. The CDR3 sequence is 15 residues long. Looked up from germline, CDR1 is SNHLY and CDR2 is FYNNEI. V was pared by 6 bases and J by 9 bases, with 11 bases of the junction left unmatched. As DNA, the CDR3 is TGTGCCAGCAGCAGACAGGGTTTGGAAACTTCACCCCTCCACTTT. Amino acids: CASSRQGLETSPLHF.

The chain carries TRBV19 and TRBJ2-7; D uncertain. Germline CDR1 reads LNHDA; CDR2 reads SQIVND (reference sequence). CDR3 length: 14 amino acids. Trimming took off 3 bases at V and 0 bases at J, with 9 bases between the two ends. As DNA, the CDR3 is TGTGCCAGTAGTATTGGTAGTTCCTCCTACGAGCAGTACTTC. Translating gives CASSIGSSSYEQYF.

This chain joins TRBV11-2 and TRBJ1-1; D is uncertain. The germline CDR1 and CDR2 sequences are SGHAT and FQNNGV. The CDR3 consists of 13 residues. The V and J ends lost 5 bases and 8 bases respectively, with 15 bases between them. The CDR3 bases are TGTGCCAGCAGCGCAACTAAGGTCTGGGAAGCTTTCTTT. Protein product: CASSATKVWEAFF. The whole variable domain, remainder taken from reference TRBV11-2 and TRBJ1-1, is EAGVAQSPRYKIIEKRQSVAFWCNPISGHATLYWYQQILGQGPKLLIQFQNNGVVDDSQLPKDRFSAERLKGVDSTLKIQPAKLEDSAVYLCASSATKVWEAFFGQGTRLTVV.

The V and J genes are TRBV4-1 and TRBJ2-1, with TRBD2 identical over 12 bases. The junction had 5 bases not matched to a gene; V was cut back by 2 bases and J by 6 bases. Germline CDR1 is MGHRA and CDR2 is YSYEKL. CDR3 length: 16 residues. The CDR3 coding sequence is TGCGCCAGCAGCCAAAGTACTAGCGGGAGGCCCAATGAGCAGTTCTTC. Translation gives CASSQSTSGRPNEQFF.

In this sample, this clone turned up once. The CDR3 region has the DNA TGTGCCAGCAGTCTGCCGGGACTAGTGCGCGAGCAGTACTTC. It encodes CASSLPGLVREQYF. The J gene is TRBJ2-7, the V gene TRBV28, with 8 bases identical to TRBD2. The CDR3 contains 14 residues. The V gene's germline CDR1 is MDHEN and CDR2 SYDVKM. V shed 5 bases and J 6 bases; nucleotides not matched to a gene: 9.

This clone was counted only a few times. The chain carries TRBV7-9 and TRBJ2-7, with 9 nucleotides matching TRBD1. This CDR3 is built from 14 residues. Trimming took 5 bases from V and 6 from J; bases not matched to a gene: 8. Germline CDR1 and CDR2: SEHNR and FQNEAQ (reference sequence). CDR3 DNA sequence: TGTGCCAGCAGCGTACGGGACAGGGAAGGCGAGCAGTACTTC. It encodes CASSVRDREGEQYF.

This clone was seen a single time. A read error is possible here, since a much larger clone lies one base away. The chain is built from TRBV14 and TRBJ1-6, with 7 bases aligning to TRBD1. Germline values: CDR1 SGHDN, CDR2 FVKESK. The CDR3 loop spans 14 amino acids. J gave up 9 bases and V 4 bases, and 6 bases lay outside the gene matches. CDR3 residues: CASSPGQRSSPLHF. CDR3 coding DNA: TGTGCCAGCAGCCCGGGACAGAGGAGTTCACCCCTCCACTTT. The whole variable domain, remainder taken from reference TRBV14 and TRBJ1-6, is EAGVTQFPSHSVIEKGQTVTLRCDPISGHDNLYWYRRVMGKEIKFLLHFVKESKQDESGMPNNRFLAERTGGTYSTLKVQPAELEDSGVYFCASSPGQRSSPLHFGNGTRLTVT.

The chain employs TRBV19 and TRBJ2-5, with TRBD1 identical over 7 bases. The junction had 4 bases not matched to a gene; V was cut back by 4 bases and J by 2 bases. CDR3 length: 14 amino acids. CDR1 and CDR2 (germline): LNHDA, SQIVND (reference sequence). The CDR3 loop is CASSSPGQQETQYF. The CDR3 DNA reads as TGTGCCAGTAGTAGTCCGGGACAGCAAGAGACCCAGTACTTC.

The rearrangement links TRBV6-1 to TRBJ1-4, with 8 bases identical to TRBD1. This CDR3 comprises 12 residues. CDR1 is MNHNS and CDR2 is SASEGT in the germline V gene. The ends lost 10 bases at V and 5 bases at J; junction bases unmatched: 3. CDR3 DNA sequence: TGTGCCACGGGGGACAGGAATGAAAAACTGTTTTTT. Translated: CATGDRNEKLFF.

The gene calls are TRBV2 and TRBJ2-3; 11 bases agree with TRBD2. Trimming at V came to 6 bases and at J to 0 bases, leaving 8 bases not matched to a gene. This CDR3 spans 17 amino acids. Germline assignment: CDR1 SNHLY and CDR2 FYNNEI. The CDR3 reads CASRGTSGGPSTDTQYF. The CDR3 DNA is TGTGCCAGCAGGGGGACTAGCGGAGGACCTAGCACAGATACGCAGTATTTT.

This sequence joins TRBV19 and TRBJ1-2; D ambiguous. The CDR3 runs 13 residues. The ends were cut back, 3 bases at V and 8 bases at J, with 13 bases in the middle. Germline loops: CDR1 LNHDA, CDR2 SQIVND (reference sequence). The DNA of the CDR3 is TGTGCCAGTAGTATCAGGCGCGAGGGCGGCTACACCTTC. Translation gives CASSIRREGGYTF. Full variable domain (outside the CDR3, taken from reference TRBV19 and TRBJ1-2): DGGITQSPKYLFRKEGQNVTLSCEQNLNHDAMYWYRQDPGQGLRLIYYSQIVNDFQKGDIAEGYSVSREKKESFPLTVTSAQKNPTAFYLCASSIRREGGYTFGSGTRLTVV.

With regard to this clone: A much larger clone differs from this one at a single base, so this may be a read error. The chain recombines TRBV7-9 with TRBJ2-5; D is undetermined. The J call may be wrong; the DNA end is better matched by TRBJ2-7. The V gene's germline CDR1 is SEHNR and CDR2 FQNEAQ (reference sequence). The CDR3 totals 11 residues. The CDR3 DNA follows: TGTTCCAGCAGCGCCTATTACGAGCAGTACTTC. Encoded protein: CSSSAYYEQYF.

The DNA for the CDR3 is TGTGCCAGCAGACGGGACATAATGGGCGAGCAGTACTTC. Protein: CASRRDIMGEQYF. This chain connects TRBV7-8 to TRBJ2-7; possible D gene TRBD1, 6 bases. Germline CDR1 and CDR2: SGHVS and FQNEAQ. This CDR3 is built from 13 residues. The germline V and J ends were trimmed by 6 bases and 6 bases, with 15 bases remaining between them.

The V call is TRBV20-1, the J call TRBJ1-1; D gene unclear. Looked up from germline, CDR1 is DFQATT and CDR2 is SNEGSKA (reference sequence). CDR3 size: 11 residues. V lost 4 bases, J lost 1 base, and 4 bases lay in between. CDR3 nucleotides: TGCAGTGCTATTAGGAACACTGAAGCTTTCTTT. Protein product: CSAIRNTEAFF.

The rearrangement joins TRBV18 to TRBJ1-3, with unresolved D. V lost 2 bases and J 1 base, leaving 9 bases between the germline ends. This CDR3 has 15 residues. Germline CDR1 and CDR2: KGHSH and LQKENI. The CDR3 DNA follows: TGTGCCAGCTCACCAACCCACGGGTCTGGAAACACCATATATTTT. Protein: CASSPTHGSGNTIYF.